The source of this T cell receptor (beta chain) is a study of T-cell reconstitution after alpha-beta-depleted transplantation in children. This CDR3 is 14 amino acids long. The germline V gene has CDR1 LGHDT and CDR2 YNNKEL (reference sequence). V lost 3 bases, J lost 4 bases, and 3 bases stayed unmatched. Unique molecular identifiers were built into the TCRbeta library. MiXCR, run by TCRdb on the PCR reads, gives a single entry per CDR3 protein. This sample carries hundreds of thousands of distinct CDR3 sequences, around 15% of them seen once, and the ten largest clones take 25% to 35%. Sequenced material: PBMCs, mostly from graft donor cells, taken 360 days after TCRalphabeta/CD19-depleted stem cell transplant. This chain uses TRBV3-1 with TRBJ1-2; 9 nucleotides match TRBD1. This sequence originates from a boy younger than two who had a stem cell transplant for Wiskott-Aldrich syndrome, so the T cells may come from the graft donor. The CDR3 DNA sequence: TGTGCCAGCAGCCACCGGGACAGGGCCTATGGCTACACCTTC. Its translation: CASSHRDRAYGYTF.